These 21 T cell receptor beta chains came from one sample sequenced in a study of post-analysis software for immune sequencing data. Study findings and constraints: Compared with controls, patients had more of 4 to 6 TRBV segments, including TRBV5-6, TRBV5-1 and TRBV20-1.

Unique molecular identifiers were built into the TCR beta cDNA libraries. Using its own MiXCR run on the PCR reads, TCRdb lists one record per CDR3 protein. This sample yields 450,000 or so distinct CDR3 sequences, of which under 55% are seen a single time; roughly an eighth belongs to the top ten. Their target antigens are unknown. The specimen sequenced was blood. These receptor sequences come from a girl under 18 with multiple sclerosis.

This rearrangement joins TRBV20-1 to TRBJ2-5; D is ambiguous. Germline values: CDR1 DFQATT, CDR2 SNEGSKA (reference sequence). CDR3 length equals 10 residues. V was trimmed by 5 bases and J by 3 bases, leaving 4 bases between them. CDR3 nucleotides: TGCAGTGCTGTAAAAGAGACCCAGTACTTC. Protein: CSAVKETQYF.

The rearrangement links TRBV27 to TRBJ2-1, with no clear D. Germline CDR1 and CDR2: MNHEY and SMNVEV (reference sequence). The CDR3 is 15 residues long. V lost 5 bases and J lost 0, with 11 bases in between. This CDR3 is CASSHPPPSYNEQFF. For the CDR3, the DNA is TGTGCCAGCAGTCACCCTCCCCCCTCCTACAATGAGCAGTTCTTC.

V is TRBV20-1 and J is TRBJ1-1; D is undetermined. Trimming pared 3 bases from V and 8 bases from J, leaving 16 bases between. In germline, CDR1 is DFQATT, CDR2 SNEGSKA (reference sequence). This CDR3 is built from 13 residues. The CDR3 protein is CSASGFTGKEAFF. CDR3 sequence (DNA): TGCAGTGCTAGTGGTTTTACGGGGAAGGAAGCTTTCTTT.

CDR3 coding DNA: TGTGCCAGCAGCTTAATGCCATCCGCCGGGGAGCTGTTTTTT. The encoded protein is CASSLMPSAGELFF. This chain uses TRBV7-3 with TRBJ2-2; D uncertain. The germline V gene has CDR1 SGHTA and CDR2 FQGTGA. This CDR3 contains 14 residues. The V end lost 1 base, the J end lost 6 bases, and 9 bases lay between the germline ends.

Comment on this clonotype: One end of the junction does not line up with germline, which may come from a read error. This rearrangement joins TRBV14 to TRBJ2-7, with D unresolved. Germline V gene data show CDR1 as SGHDN and CDR2 as FVKESK. The length of the CDR3 is 14 residues. CDR3 residues: CASSLAESSYGQYF. CDR3 in DNA: TGTGCCAGCAGTTTAGCAGAAAGCTCCTACGGGCAGTACTTC.

Here the CDR3 reads CASSYWDEQFF. For the CDR3, the DNA is TGTGCCAGTAGTTACTGGGATGAGCAGTTCTTC. The V call is TRBV19, the J call TRBJ2-1; D unresolved. V was pared by 5 bases and J by 8 bases, with 7 bases between. The V gene's germline CDR1 is LNHDA and CDR2 SQIVND (reference sequence). This CDR3 region has 11 residues.

Only a few counts were recorded for this clonotype. The chain uses TRBV7-2 and TRBJ2-5; D perhaps matches TRBD1 (6 bases). V was shortened by 5 bases and J by 1 base, with 11 bases between the two germline ends. The CDR3 runs to 14 residues. Germline CDR1 and CDR2: SGHTA and FQGNSA. The CDR3 is CASSPGVAQETQYF. The CDR3 DNA follows: TGTGCCAGCAGCCCAGGGGTAGCCCAAGAGACCCAGTACTTC.

The V and J genes are TRBV6-6 and TRBJ2-5, with 14 positions matching TRBD2. Matching the DNA end better, TRBJ2-7 makes the J call doubtful. The germline gives CDR1 MNHNY, CDR2 SVGAGI (reference sequence). The CDR3 consists of 16 residues. The CDR3 coding sequence is TGTGCCAGCAGTTACTCGACTAGCGGGAGGGGGTACGAGCAGTACTTC. It codes for CASSYSTSGRGYEQYF.

The sample holds a few counts of this clonotype. The DNA for the CDR3 is TGTGCCAGCAGCTCTACAGGGGCCTCCTCCTACGAGCAGTACTTC. This gives the protein CASSSTGASSYEQYF. The chain recombines TRBV7-2 with TRBJ2-7; 7 bases are a match to TRBD1. This CDR3 region has 15 residues. J was trimmed by 0 bases and V by 4 bases; bases with no gene match: 6. The germline V gene has CDR1 SGHTA and CDR2 FQGNSA.

The chain is built from TRBV5-1 and TRBJ2-7; D gene uncertain. This CDR3 spans 14 amino acids. Germline V lookup: CDR1 SGHRS, CDR2 YFSETQ. The ends were cut back, 4 bases at V and 3 bases at J, with 14 bases in the middle. The CDR3 region is CASSPGRSYYEQYF. As DNA, the CDR3 is TGCGCCAGCAGCCCCGGCAGGTCGTACTACGAGCAGTACTTC.

This clonotype has more than one count but fewer than ten. The chain couples TRBV10-3 to TRBJ2-2; TRBD2 agrees at 7 bases. The germline gives CDR1 ENHRY, CDR2 SYGVKD. The CDR3 contains 17 residues. With 7 bases clipped from V and 2 bases from J, the junction kept 13 bases outside the gene matches. CDR3 protein: CAITRRGNGSNTGELFF. The CDR3 coding sequence is TGTGCCATCACCCGGCGGGGGAACGGGAGTAACACCGGGGAGCTGTTTTTT.

This clonotype was seen a handful of times. The V and J genes are TRBV7-2 and TRBJ2-3; D possibly corresponds to TRBD2 (5 bases). This CDR3 comprises 19 residues. The germline V gene has CDR1 SGHTA and CDR2 FQGNSA. V lost 1 base to trimming and J lost 0 bases, with 20 bases between them. The CDR3 reads CASSLVKFPWSGSTDTQYF. The CDR3 DNA reads as TGTGCCAGCAGCTTAGTTAAATTCCCTTGGAGCGGTAGCACAGATACGCAGTATTTT.

This chain connects TRBV25-1 to TRBJ1-2, with a possible D match to TRBD1 (5 bases). V was pared by 4 bases and J by 4 bases, with 13 bases between. CDR1 MGHDK and CDR2 SYGVNS come from the germline V gene. This CDR3 region has 14 residues. CDR3 DNA: TGTGCCAGCAGTGCCCAGGGTTTTTCCTATGGCTACACCTTC. Encoded protein: CASSAQGFSYGYTF.

The chain couples TRBV5-8 to TRBJ2-3; perhaps TRBD1 as D (6 bases). CDR1 is SGHTS and CDR2 is YDEGEE in the germline V gene. CDR3 size: 14 residues. Trimming removed 4 bases at V and 4 bases at J, with 13 bases between. CDR3 region: CASSLGTSPDTQYF. The CDR3 nucleotides read TGTGCCAGCAGCCTGGGGACATCCCCAGATACGCAGTATTTT.

The chain couples TRBV2 to TRBJ2-3; 10 nucleotides match TRBD1. This CDR3 region has 16 residues. Looked up from germline, CDR1 is SNHLY and CDR2 is FYNNEI. Germline trimming cut 7 bases from V and 4 bases from J; bases unmatched to any gene: 11. CDR3 amino acids: CASTTSGTGDADTQYF. The CDR3 DNA sequence: TGTGCCAGCACCACGTCCGGGACAGGGGATGCAGATACGCAGTATTTT.

This chain joins TRBV5-1 and TRBJ2-1; 7 bases align to TRBD1. The CDR3 sequence is 15 residues long. V shed 0 bases, J shed 5 bases, and the junction held 5 bases outside the gene matches. Germline assignment: CDR1 SGHRS and CDR2 YFSETQ. The CDR3 DNA reads as TGCGCCAGCAGCTTGGGGGTGGGACAGAACAATGAGCAGTTCTTC. It codes for CASSLGVGQNNEQFF.

This rearrangement joins TRBV4-2 to TRBJ1-4; a weak D match, TRBD1 (5 bases). This CDR3 has 18 residues. V lost 1 base, J lost 2 bases, and 17 bases lay in between. Germline CDR1 is LGHNA and CDR2 is YNFKEQ. CDR3 sequence (DNA): TGTGCCAGCAGCCAAGCCCCGCAGACAACAGGCACTAATGAAAAACTGTTTTTT. Amino acid sequence: CASSQAPQTTGTNEKLFF.

This clonotype has just a few counts. The chain has TRBV20-1 and TRBJ2-1, with a tentative D call TRBD2 (6 bases). Germline CDR1 DFQATT, CDR2 SNEGSKA (reference sequence). V lost 0 bases and J 4 bases, leaving 10 bases between the germline ends. This CDR3 has 14 amino acids. The CDR3 sequence is CSARDLAMYNEQFF. CDR3 bases: TGCAGTGCTAGAGATCTAGCGATGTACAATGAGCAGTTCTTC.

This clonotype was observed a single time. The chain combines TRBV4-1 with TRBJ2-7; no definite D call. This CDR3 comprises 15 residues. V was clipped by 4 bases and J by 1 base, with 14 bases between them. From germline, CDR1 is MGHRA and CDR2 YSYEKL. The chain's CDR3 is CASSRALPGSYEQYF. DNA of the CDR3: TGCGCCAGCAGCCGAGCCCTGCCGGGTTCCTACGAGCAGTACTTC.

This clonotype was seen ten or more times. V usage is TRBV29-1 and J usage is TRBJ2-1; D possibly matches TRBD1 or TRBD2 (5 bases each). V gave up 6 bases and J gave up 10 bases, with 16 bases separating them. CDR3 length: 12 residues. Germline CDR1 SQVTM, CDR2 ANQGSEA. The CDR3 loop is CSVQGPREEQFF. CDR3 in DNA: TGCAGCGTCCAGGGACCACGTGAGGAGCAGTTCTTC.

This chain connects TRBV6-1 to TRBJ1-1; TRBD1 is a possible D gene (6 bases). This CDR3 spans 13 amino acids. Trimming left V 8 bases short and J 3 bases short, with 13 bases between. Germline V gene data show CDR1 as MNHNS and CDR2 as SASEGT. CDR3 region: CASLQGVDTEAFF. CDR3 DNA: TGTGCCAGCTTACAGGGCGTTGACACTGAAGCTTTCTTT.